This TCR beta chain derives from a study of T cells expressing NK-cell markers. About the study: The TCR beta repertoires were obtained from sorted CD3+CD56+NKG2C+, CD3+CD56+NKG2C- and CD3+CD56-NKG2C+ T cells. Seropositivity for HCMV was found in seven of the eight sequenced donors, with one seronegative.

General observations from the study: Once again these clonotypes came out on top in the CD3+CD56-NKG2C+ fraction of a few donors.

The germline CDR1 and CDR2 sequences are MDHEN and SYDVKM. This CDR3 spans 19 amino acids. Using the 5' RACE reads, TCRdb records one entry per CDR3 protein without DNA. The sample spans about 390,000 distinct CDR3 sequences; the ten largest clones claim about 10%. As for this clonotype: Its antigen is currently unknown.

V is TRBV28 and J is TRBJ1-2; absent DNA, TCRdb's TRBD1 call cannot be checked. Sequenced input: blood T cells: a sorted CD56 or NKG2C T cell subset, CD4+ or CD8+ T cells, or bulk PBMC T cells (not recorded which). The receptor was isolated from a woman in her forties or fifties in good health. CDR3 in amino acids: CASSTRYRTSDNSNYGYTF.